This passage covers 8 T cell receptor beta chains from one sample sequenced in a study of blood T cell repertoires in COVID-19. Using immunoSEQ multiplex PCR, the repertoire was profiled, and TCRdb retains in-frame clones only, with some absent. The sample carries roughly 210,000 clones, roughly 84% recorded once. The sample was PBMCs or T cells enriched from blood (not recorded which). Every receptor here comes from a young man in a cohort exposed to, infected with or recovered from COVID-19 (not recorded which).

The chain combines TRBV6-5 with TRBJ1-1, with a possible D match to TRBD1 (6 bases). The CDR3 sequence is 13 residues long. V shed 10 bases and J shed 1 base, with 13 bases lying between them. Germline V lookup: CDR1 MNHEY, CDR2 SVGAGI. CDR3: CATTGFKNTEAFF. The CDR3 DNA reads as TGTGCCACAACAGGGTTCAAGAACACTGAAGCTTTCTTT.

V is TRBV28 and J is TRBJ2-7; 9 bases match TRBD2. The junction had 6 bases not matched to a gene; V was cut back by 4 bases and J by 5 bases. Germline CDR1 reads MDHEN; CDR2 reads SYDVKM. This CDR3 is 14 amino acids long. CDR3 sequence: CASSSWTSDHEQYF. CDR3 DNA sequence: TGTGCCAGCAGTTCCTGGACTAGCGACCACGAGCAGTACTTC.

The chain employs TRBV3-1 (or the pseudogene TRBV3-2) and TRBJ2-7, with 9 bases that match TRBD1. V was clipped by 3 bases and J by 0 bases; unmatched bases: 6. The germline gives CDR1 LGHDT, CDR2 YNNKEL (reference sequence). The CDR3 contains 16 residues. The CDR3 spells CASSQGGQGASYEQYF. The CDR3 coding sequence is TGTGCCAGCAGCCAGGGGGGACAGGGAGCCTCCTACGAGCAGTACTTC.

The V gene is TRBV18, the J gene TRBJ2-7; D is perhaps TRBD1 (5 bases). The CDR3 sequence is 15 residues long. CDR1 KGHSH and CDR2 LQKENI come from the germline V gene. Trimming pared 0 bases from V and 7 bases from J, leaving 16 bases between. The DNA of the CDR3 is TGTGCCAGCTCACCACCGTACAGGCAGTTCGCGGAGCAGTACTTC. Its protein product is CASSPPYRQFAEQYF.

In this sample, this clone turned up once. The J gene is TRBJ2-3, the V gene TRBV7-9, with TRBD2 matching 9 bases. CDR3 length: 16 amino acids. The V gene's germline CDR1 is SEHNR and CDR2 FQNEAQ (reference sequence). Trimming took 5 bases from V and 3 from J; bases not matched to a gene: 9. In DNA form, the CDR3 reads TGTGCCAGCAGCCCACGGTCGAGCGGGAGGACAGATACGCAGTATTTT. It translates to CASSPRSSGRTDTQYF. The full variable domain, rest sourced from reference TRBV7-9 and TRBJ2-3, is DTGVSQNPRHKITKRGQNVTFRCDPISEHNRLYWYRQTLGQGPEFLTYFQNEAQLEKSRLLSDRFSAERPKGSFSTLEIQRTEQGDSAMYLCASSPRSSGRTDTQYFGPGTRLTVL.

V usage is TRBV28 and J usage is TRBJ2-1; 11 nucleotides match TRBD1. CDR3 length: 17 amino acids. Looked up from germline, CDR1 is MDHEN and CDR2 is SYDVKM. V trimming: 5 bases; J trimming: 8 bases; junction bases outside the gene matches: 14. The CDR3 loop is CASSILGTGGRGDEQFF. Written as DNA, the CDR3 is TGTGCCAGCAGTATACTGGGGACAGGGGGAAGGGGGGATGAGCAGTTCTTC.

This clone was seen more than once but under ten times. DNA of the CDR3: TGTGCCAGTAGTATAAAAAATTCCGGGAAGAGTCATGAGCAGTTCTTC. Its translation: CASSIKNSGKSHEQFF. The chain is built from TRBV19 and TRBJ2-1; D is possibly TRBD2 (5 bases). Trimming shortened V by 2 bases and J by 8 bases, and 19 bases separated the two germline ends. The CDR3 sequence is 16 residues long. The germline CDR1 and CDR2 sequences are LNHDA and SQIVND (reference sequence).

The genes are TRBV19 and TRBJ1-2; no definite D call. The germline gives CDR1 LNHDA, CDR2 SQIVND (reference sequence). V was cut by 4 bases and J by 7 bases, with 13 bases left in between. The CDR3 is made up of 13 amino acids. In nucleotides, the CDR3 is TGTGCCAGTAGTAGGGGAGGAGATGGTGGCTACACCTTC. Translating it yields CASSRGGDGGYTF.